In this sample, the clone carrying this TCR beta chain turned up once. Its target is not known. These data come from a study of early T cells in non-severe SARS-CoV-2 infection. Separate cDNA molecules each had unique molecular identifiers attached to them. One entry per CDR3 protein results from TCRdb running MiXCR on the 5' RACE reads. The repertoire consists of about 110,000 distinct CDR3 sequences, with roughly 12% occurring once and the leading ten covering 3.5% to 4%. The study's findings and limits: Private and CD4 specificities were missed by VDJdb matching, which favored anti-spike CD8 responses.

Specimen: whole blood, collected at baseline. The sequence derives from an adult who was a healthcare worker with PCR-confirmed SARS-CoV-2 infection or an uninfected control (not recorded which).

Here the CDR3 reads CASSSGQGWKQYF. The CDR3 DNA reads TGTGCCAGCAGCTCGGGACAGGGGTGGAAGCAGTACTTC. The gene calls are TRBV7-9 and TRBJ2-7; 10 bases map to TRBD1. Per the germline V gene, CDR1 is SEHNR and CDR2 is FQNEAQ (reference sequence). V was clipped by 4 bases and J by 8 bases; unmatched bases: 5. The CDR3 runs to 13 residues.